The next 22 T cell receptor beta chains were all read from a single sample in a study of beta chain features in type 1 diabetes. The study's findings and limits: In every one of the four CD4+ subsets, TCRB CDR3s were moderately but significantly shorter in Type 1 diabetes patients.

The authors reverse transcribed all of the isolated RNA, so sequencing captured expressed TCRB transcripts. TCRdb's table, derived via immunoSEQ multiplex PCR, lists solely in-frame clones and lacks some. This table has roughly 100,000 clones, around 30% appearing once. Their recognized antigens are unknown. Sequenced sample: central memory CD4+ T cells from blood. The origin of the receptors is a woman aged 18 to 35 with type 1 diabetes.

This clone was seen a handful of times. The V call is TRBV29-1, the J call TRBJ2-7, with 8 bases lining up with TRBD2. This CDR3 is 13 amino acids long. Germline V gene lookup returns CDR1 SQVTM and CDR2 ANQGSEA. After removal of 6 bases from V and 3 bases from J, the junction contained 7 bases not matched to a gene. The CDR3 sequence is CSVGAGERYEQYF. The DNA for the CDR3 is TGCAGCGTGGGAGCGGGAGAACGCTACGAGCAGTACTTC.

This clone was counted a few times. The chain joins TRBV7-9 to TRBJ1-1; D is unresolved. V lost 1 base, J lost 3 bases, and 9 bases lay in between. CDR3 length equals 14 residues. CDR1 and CDR2 from the germline V gene are SEHNR and FQNEAQ (reference sequence). The CDR3 DNA is TGTGCCAGCAGCTTAGATTACGAGGACACTGAAGCTTTCTTT. Its translation: CASSLDYEDTEAFF.

The chain uses TRBV7-8 and TRBJ1-3, with TRBD1 matching 9 bases. Per germline, CDR1 SGHVS and CDR2 FQNEAQ. With V trimmed by 3 bases and J by 2 bases, 5 bases remained unmatched. This CDR3 has 16 amino acids. Here the CDR3 DNA reads TGTGCCAGCAGCTTGGGACAGGGCAGGACTGGAAACACCATATATTTT. It translates to CASSLGQGRTGNTIYF.

In its sample, this clone was seen a few times. The rearrangement joins TRBV7-3 to TRBJ2-1; 8 nucleotides agree with TRBD2. V dropped 2 bases and J dropped 4; count of bases not matched to a gene: 10. The CDR3 sequence is 17 residues long. Germline V CDR1 and CDR2: SGHTA, FQGTGA. The CDR3 protein is CASSLYGAGGSYNEQFF. CDR3 bases: TGTGCCAGCAGCTTATACGGCGCGGGAGGATCTTACAATGAGCAGTTCTTC.

The rearrangement links TRBV6-1 to TRBJ2-7, with 10 bases aligning to TRBD1. J lost 6 bases, V lost 3 bases, and 5 bases had no gene match. The CDR3 is made up of 14 amino acids. Germline V gives CDR1 MNHNS, CDR2 SASEGT. Here the CDR3 reads CASSEGTGDPEQYF. The CDR3 nucleotides are TGTGCCAGCAGTGAGGGGACAGGGGACCCCGAGCAGTACTTC.

This chain uses TRBV6-5 with TRBJ2-6, with D perhaps matching TRBD2 (6 bases). The CDR3 covers 15 residues. V gave up 6 bases and J gave up 0 bases, with 9 bases separating them. The germline V gene has CDR1 MNHEY and CDR2 SVGAGI. The CDR3 reads CASSAGFSGANVLTF. CDR3 sequence (DNA): TGTGCCAGCAGCGCGGGGTTCTCTGGGGCCAACGTCCTGACTTTC.

A few counts support this clone. The chain joins TRBV5-4 to TRBJ2-2; D possibly corresponds to TRBD1 (5 bases). Trimming stripped 4 bases from V and 5 bases from J, with 21 bases between. This CDR3 comprises 17 residues. CDR1 is SGHNT and CDR2 is YYREEE in the germline V gene (reference sequence). The CDR3 loop reads CASSPRAPRAGTGELFF. The CDR3 DNA reads TGTGCCAGCAGCCCCCGAGCCCCTCGGGCAGGGACCGGGGAGCTGTTTTTT. Based on the CDR3 plus reference TRBV5-4 and TRBJ2-2, the full variable domain is ETGVTQSPTHLIKTRGQQVTLRCSSQSGHNTVSWYQQALGQGPQFIFQYYREEENGRGNFPPRFSGLQFPNYSSELNVNALELDDSALYLCASSPRAPRAGTGELFFGEGSRLTVL.

The V and J genes are TRBV18 and TRBJ2-4; TRBD2 matches at 8 bases. The trim removed 3 bases at V and 6 bases at J, leaving 7 bases unmatched. Germline V gives CDR1 KGHSH, CDR2 LQKENI. This CDR3 is built from 15 residues. The CDR3 bases are TGTGCCAGCTCACCCAGACGGGAGGGCGGAAACATTCAGTACTTC. Translation: CASSPRREGGNIQYF. The entire variable domain, with the rest obtained from reference TRBV18 and TRBJ2-4, is as follows: NAGVMQNPRHLVRRRGQEARLRCSPMKGHSHVYWYRQLPEEGLKFMVYLQKENIIDESGMPKERFSAEFPKEGPSILRIQQVVRGDSAAYFCASSPRREGGNIQYFGAGTRLSVL.

J is TRBJ1-2 and V is TRBV7-6, with unresolved D. The CDR3 has 14 residues. V was clipped by 5 bases and J by 4 bases, with 14 bases between them. The germline V gene has CDR1 SGHVS and CDR2 FNYEAQ. This CDR3 reads CASSPRVSGYGYTF. CDR3 bases: TGTGCCAGCAGCCCTAGGGTGAGCGGCTATGGCTACACCTTC.

The chain employs TRBV2 and TRBJ2-3, with 10 bases identical to TRBD2. CDR3 length: 16 residues. Germline lookup yields CDR1 SNHLY and CDR2 FYNNEI. V lost 1 base and J lost 5; bases outside the gene matches: 6. The CDR3 sequence is CASSEGLAGGEDTQYF. The CDR3 DNA reads TGTGCCAGCAGTGAAGGACTAGCGGGTGGGGAAGATACGCAGTATTTT.

This clone was seen a handful of times. The chain is built from TRBV7-2 and TRBJ2-7; weak D call: TRBD2 (5 bases). Germline values: CDR1 SGHTA, CDR2 FQGNSA. The CDR3 spans 15 residues. Deletions cut 1 base from V and 0 bases from J, with 10 bases between. This chain's CDR3 is CASSLDGNPSYEQYF. The CDR3 DNA follows: TGTGCCAGCAGCTTAGACGGGAATCCCTCCTACGAGCAGTACTTC.

There are a few counts of this clone. The rearrangement links TRBV28 to TRBJ2-1, with 10 positions matching TRBD2. The V gene's germline CDR1 is MDHEN and CDR2 SYDVKM. Trimming at V came to 5 bases and at J to 3 bases, leaving 7 bases not matched to a gene. This CDR3 is built from 16 residues. CDR3 nucleotide sequence: TGTGCCAGCAGTGCCCTAGCGGGAGTTTACTACAATGAGCAGTTCTTC. Its translation is CASSALAGVYYNEQFF.

The chain employs TRBV2 and TRBJ2-5; TRBD1 might be the D (6 bases). The J call may be faulty, since TRBJ2-7 better matches the DNA end. The CDR3 is 13 residues long. Germline V lookup: CDR1 SNHLY, CDR2 FYNNEI. CDR3 in amino acids: CASRSRGPYEQYF. The CDR3 DNA reads TGTGCCAGCAGGAGCAGGGGTCCCTACGAGCAGTACTTC.

This clone was detected a few times. The chain uses TRBV6-6 and TRBJ2-7; the match to TRBD2 covers 8 bases. Trimming removed 5 bases from V and 6 bases from J; junction bases left unmatched: 9. Per the germline V gene, CDR1 is MNHNY and CDR2 is SVGAGI (reference sequence). CDR3 length: 14 residues. CDR3 bases: TGTGCCAGCAGTAGCGGGAGCCCCGCCCTCGAGCAGTACTTC. Protein product: CASSSGSPALEQYF.

This clone was counted at least ten times. The chain is built from TRBV5-6 and TRBJ1-2; 10 bases fit TRBD1. Germline CDR1 SGHDT, CDR2 YYEEEE. Trimming cost V 4 bases and J 6 bases; bases outside gene matches: 6. The CDR3 length is 14 residues. For the CDR3, the DNA is TGTGCCAGCAGCCGGGACAGGGGCTTGGATGGCTACACCTTC. Its protein product is CASSRDRGLDGYTF.

This clone was found a few times. This CDR3 is CAWSVGGQPTEKLFF. CDR3 sequence (DNA): TGTGCCTGGAGTGTAGGGGGACAGCCCACTGAAAAACTGTTTTTT. The chain is built from TRBV30 and TRBJ1-4, with TRBD1 matching over 7 bases. Germline values: CDR1 GTSNPN, CDR2 SVGIG (reference sequence). The length of the CDR3 is 15 residues. V trimming: 0 bases; J trimming: 7 bases; junction bases outside the gene matches: 8.

The rearrangement uses TRBV19 and TRBJ2-2; 9 bases are shared with TRBD1. This CDR3 has 15 residues. From germline, CDR1 is LNHDA and CDR2 SQIVND (reference sequence). V was clipped by 5 bases and J by 9 bases; unmatched bases: 10. CDR3 loop: CASSHRQGGRRELFF. The CDR3 DNA reads TGTGCCAGTAGTCACCGACAGGGGGGTCGGAGGGAGCTGTTTTTT. The full variable domain, its missing parts supplied by reference TRBV19 and TRBJ2-2, is DGGITQSPKYLFRKEGQNVTLSCEQNLNHDAMYWYRQDPGQGLRLIYYSQIVNDFQKGDIAEGYSVSREKKESFPLTVTSAQKNPTAFYLCASSHRQGGRRELFFGEGSRLTVL.

The V and J genes are TRBV28 and TRBJ1-5, with D perhaps TRBD1 (5 bases). The CDR3 is made up of 14 amino acids. V lost 8 bases, J lost 5 bases, and 16 bases lay in between. From germline, CDR1 is MDHEN and CDR2 SYDVKM. CDR3 loop: CASSWSRVDQPQHF. The CDR3 coding sequence is TGTGCCAGCTCATGGAGCAGGGTCGATCAGCCCCAGCATTTT.

This sequence joins TRBV5-4 and TRBJ2-7; a weak D match, TRBD2 (5 bases). V dropped 4 bases and J dropped 7 bases, with 15 bases sitting between them. The CDR3 spans 13 residues. CDR1 is SGHNT, CDR2 YYREEE, per germline (reference sequence). This CDR3 reads CASSRGALGEQYV. DNA for the CDR3: TGTGCCAGCAGCCGGGGAGCCCTTGGTGAGCAGTACGTC.

The chain joins TRBV28 to TRBJ1-3, with D possibly TRBD1 on 6 matching bases. The germline CDR1 and CDR2 sequences are MDHEN and SYDVKM. V lost 5 bases and J lost 3, with 14 bases in between. This CDR3 contains 15 residues. The CDR3 coding sequence is TGTGCCAGCAGTCTCAATCCAGGGGATGGAAACACCATATATTTT. It is translated as CASSLNPGDGNTIYF.

The V call is TRBV4-3, the J call TRBJ1-6; no definite D call. This CDR3 region has 17 residues. Trimming pared 0 bases from V and 5 bases from J, leaving 14 bases between. The germline V gene encodes CDR1 LGHNA and CDR2 YSLEER. The CDR3 DNA reads as TGCGCCAGCAGCCAAGATAGGAGGGCCCAGAATAATTCACCCCTCCACTTT. This sequence encodes CASSQDRRAQNNSPLHF.

This clone was seen just once. The gene calls are TRBV11-2 and TRBJ2-7; unclear D gene. Per germline, CDR1 SGHAT and CDR2 FQNNGV. With 1 base removed from V and 2 bases from J, the gap between germline ends came to 9 bases. This CDR3 has 14 amino acids. The CDR3 loop is CASSLGGPTYEQYF. The CDR3 DNA is TGTGCCAGCAGCTTAGGTGGTCCTACCTACGAGCAGTACTTC.